The 9 T cell receptor beta chains below come from one sample, sequenced in a study of blood T cell repertoires in COVID-19. TCRdb's copy holds only in-frame clones and misses some; the assay was immunoSEQ multiplex PCR. Counted here are 110,000 or so clones, roughly 80% occurring once; the ten biggest clones make up roughly 2.5%. Source material: peripheral blood. The source of these receptors is a man aged 50 or older with acute or convalescent COVID-19.

V and J are TRBV6-5 and TRBJ1-2; D is perhaps TRBD1 (6 bases). CDR1 is MNHEY, CDR2 SVGAGI, per germline. The CDR3 contains 13 residues. V was trimmed by 6 bases and J by 6 bases, leaving 14 bases between them. This CDR3 is CASRPINRDGYTF. The CDR3, as DNA: TGTGCCAGCAGACCCATTAACAGGGATGGCTACACCTTC.

This chain links TRBV7-9 with TRBJ2-5; the D gene is possibly TRBD2 (6 bases). V lost 3 bases, J lost 3 bases, and 11 bases lay in between. The CDR3 contains 14 residues. In germline, CDR1 is SEHNR, CDR2 FQNEAQ (reference sequence). CDR3 nucleotide sequence: TGTGCCAGCAGCTTCCTAGCGACCAAAGAGACCCAGTACTTC. The encoded protein is CASSFLATKETQYF.

This clone was counted at least ten times. The chain combines TRBV6-5 with TRBJ2-5; a possible D gene is TRBD1 (5 bases). Per the germline V gene, CDR1 is MNHEY and CDR2 is SVGAGI. This CDR3 contains 13 residues. Deletions cut 4 bases from V and 5 bases from J, with 11 bases between. In DNA, the CDR3 is TGTGCCAGCAGTTCTGGGGCGCGGGAGACCCAGTACTTC. Encoded protein: CASSSGARETQYF.

The chain joins TRBV5-4 to TRBJ2-3; D remains ambiguous. The CDR3 consists of 16 residues. With 0 bases removed from V and 0 bases from J, the gap between germline ends came to 11 bases. Germline CDR1 reads SGHNT; CDR2 reads YYREEE (reference sequence). The CDR3 is CASSLEAPRSTDTQYF. The CDR3 DNA reads as TGTGCCAGCAGCTTGGAGGCACCTAGAAGCACAGATACGCAGTATTTT. The variable domain in full, completed from reference TRBV5-4 and TRBJ2-3, reads ETGVTQSPTHLIKTRGQQVTLRCSSQSGHNTVSWYQQALGQGPQFIFQYYREEENGRGNFPPRFSGLQFPNYSSELNVNALELDDSALYLCASSLEAPRSTDTQYFGPGTRLTVL.

A single count supports this clone. V is TRBV19 and J is TRBJ2-2, with TRBD2 matching 8 bases. This CDR3 has 16 amino acids. V trimming: 6 bases; J trimming: 6 bases; junction bases outside the gene matches: 12. CDR1 and CDR2 (germline): LNHDA, SQIVND (reference sequence). The CDR3 spells CASRIKAGEGAGELFF. The DNA of the CDR3 is TGTGCCAGTAGGATCAAAGCGGGGGAGGGGGCCGGGGAGCTGTTTTTT. Looking up the rest from reference TRBV19 and TRBJ2-2 gives the full variable domain: DGGITQSPKYLFRKEGQNVTLSCEQNLNHDAMYWYRQDPGQGLRLIYYSQIVNDFQKGDIAEGYSVSREKKESFPLTVTSAQKNPTAFYLCASRIKAGEGAGELFFGEGSRLTVL.

Details on this clone: Other DNA sequences in the sample encode the same CDR3. The chain links TRBV5-1 to TRBJ2-3, with 11 bases aligning to TRBD2. Germline CDR1 is SGHRS and CDR2 is YFSETQ. The V and J ends lost 2 bases and 5 bases, in that order; junction bases with no gene match: 7. CDR3 size: 16 residues. The CDR3 nucleotides are TGCGCCAGCAGCTTAGCGCTAGCGGGGGGCGGAGATACGCAGTATTTT. Translation: CASSLALAGGGDTQYF.

V gene TRBV7-9 combines with J gene TRBJ1-2; D gene uncertain. This CDR3 contains 14 residues. Trimming cost V 5 bases and J 2 bases, with 12 bases left between them. The germline V gene encodes CDR1 SEHNR and CDR2 FQNEAQ (reference sequence). CDR3 amino acids: CASSARDLNYGYTF. CDR3 DNA: TGTGCCAGCAGCGCACGCGACTTGAACTATGGCTACACCTTC.

This clone was seen a few times. The chain carries TRBV4-1 and TRBJ1-2; no clear D. The CDR3 is 11 amino acids. Germline assignment: CDR1 MGHRA and CDR2 YSYEKL. Trimming removed 3 bases from V and 8 bases from J, with 7 bases in between. CDR3 sequence (DNA): TGCGCCAGCAGCCATAGCCTCGGCTACACCTTC. Translation: CASSHSLGYTF.

This chain links TRBV11-2 with TRBJ1-2; D not certain. The ends were cut back, 5 bases at V and 4 bases at J, with 17 bases in the middle. CDR1 SGHAT and CDR2 FQNNGV come from the germline V gene. The CDR3 spans 15 residues. In DNA, the CDR3 is TGTGCCAGCAGCCCACCCGGACTGGTTGGCTATGGCTACACCTTC. Protein sequence: CASSPPGLVGYGYTF.